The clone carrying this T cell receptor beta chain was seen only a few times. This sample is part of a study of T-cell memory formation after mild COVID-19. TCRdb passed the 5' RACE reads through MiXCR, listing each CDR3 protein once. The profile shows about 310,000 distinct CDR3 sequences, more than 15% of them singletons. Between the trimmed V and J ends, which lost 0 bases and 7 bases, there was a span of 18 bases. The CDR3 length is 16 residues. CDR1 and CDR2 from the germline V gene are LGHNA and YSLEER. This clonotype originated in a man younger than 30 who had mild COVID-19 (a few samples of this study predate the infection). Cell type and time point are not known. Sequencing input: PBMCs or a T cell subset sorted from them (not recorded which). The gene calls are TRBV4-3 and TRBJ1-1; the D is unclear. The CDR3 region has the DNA TGCGCCAGCAGCCAAGATACCGGCAGTTGGACCCATGAAGCTTTCTTT. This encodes CASSQDTGSWTHEAFF.